Shown below are 26 T cell receptor beta chains from a single sample sequenced in a study of cytomegalovirus exposure and HLA in healthy donors (dated by TCRdb to 2016 to 2017). Libraries came from the immunoSEQ multiplex PCR assay. TCRdb took this table from immuneACCESS and kept in-frame rearrangements with V and J called. Such tables lack part of the clones; where checked against another copy, unresolved V genes explain under half of the gap, and the rest is unexplained. This sample is represented by 120,000 or so clones; around nine tenths of them were singletons. The ten largest clones take up 1.4% to 1.5% of the sample. The sequenced sample was PBMCs. Receptors were obtained from a woman between 25 and 40 years old in good health and CMV-seropositive.

The chain combines TRBV7-2 with TRBJ1-5; possible D gene TRBD1, 5 bases. Per germline, CDR1 SGHTA and CDR2 FQGNSA. Trimming removed 2 bases from V and 4 bases from J, with 6 bases in between. This CDR3 is built from 13 residues. CDR3 coding DNA: TGTGCCAGCAGCTTATCAGGGAATCAGCCCCAGCATTTT. Residues: CASSLSGNQPQHF.

The chain has TRBV6-5 and TRBJ1-5; no reliable D call. This CDR3 has 14 amino acids. From germline, CDR1 is MNHEY and CDR2 SVGAGI. Trimming left V 5 bases short and J 0 bases short, with 8 bases between. CDR3 loop: CASSRGDSNQPQHF. CDR3 coding DNA: TGTGCCAGCAGTCGCGGTGATAGCAATCAGCCCCAGCATTTT.

The chain couples TRBV14 to TRBJ2-7; TRBD1 might be the D (5 bases). The CDR3 has 15 residues. Germline V CDR1 and CDR2: SGHDN, FVKESK. V lost 0 bases and J 4 bases, leaving 13 bases between the germline ends. As DNA, the CDR3 is TGTGCCAGCAGCCAAGATGGGGCAGCGAATTACGAGCAGTACTTC. It yields the protein CASSQDGAANYEQYF.

This clone has more than one count but fewer than ten. The chain has TRBV4-1 and TRBJ1-6; D is uncertain. There are 13 residues in the CDR3. V shed 4 bases and J shed 8 bases, with 9 bases lying between them. From germline, CDR1 is MGHRA and CDR2 YSYEKL. The CDR3 sequence: CASSPRIYSPLHF. The CDR3, as DNA: TGCGCCAGCAGCCCCCGTATTTATTCACCCCTCCACTTT.

V is TRBV19 and J is TRBJ1-1, with TRBD1 as a possible D gene (5 bases). Looked up from germline, CDR1 is LNHDA and CDR2 is SQIVND (reference sequence). V was clipped by 6 bases and J by 5 bases, with 19 bases between them. The CDR3 extends over 15 amino acids. The CDR3 DNA follows: TGTGCCAGTAGGTCGACAGTGAAGGGGAGGACTGAAGCTTTCTTT. It encodes CASRSTVKGRTEAFF.

The rearrangement uses TRBV10-3 and TRBJ2-3, with TRBD2 as a possible D gene (6 bases). Per germline, CDR1 ENHRY and CDR2 SYGVKD. With 11 bases removed from V and 0 bases from J, the gap between germline ends came to 12 bases. This CDR3 has 13 amino acids. The CDR3 region is CALRGTSTDTQYF. CDR3 in DNA: TGTGCCCTTCGAGGGACTAGCACAGATACGCAGTATTTT.

This clone appeared a single time. J is TRBJ2-1 and V is TRBV4-1, with 9 bases identical to TRBD1. This CDR3 has 15 amino acids. Germline CDR1 is MGHRA and CDR2 is YSYEKL. The ends lost 4 bases at V and 6 bases at J; junction bases unmatched: 7. CDR3 sequence (DNA): TGCGCCAGCAGCCGACCCGGGACAGGGTTCAATGAGCAGTTCTTC. It specifies CASSRPGTGFNEQFF.

The table lists this clone with a count of one. The DNA of the CDR3 is TGTGCCAGTAGTATGACCACCTTCGGGACCGGGGAGCTGTTTTTT. It translates to CASSMTTFGTGELFF. The V gene is TRBV19, the J gene TRBJ2-2; no clear D. Trimming cost V 3 bases and J 5 bases, with 13 bases left between them. The CDR3 extends over 15 amino acids. CDR1 and CDR2 (germline): LNHDA, SQIVND (reference sequence).

The rearrangement uses TRBV7-9 and TRBJ2-2; 7 bases align to TRBD1. This CDR3 spans 15 amino acids. With V trimmed by 5 bases and J by 0 bases, 3 bases remained unmatched. From germline, CDR1 is SEHNR and CDR2 FQNEAQ (reference sequence). The CDR3 here is CASSTQGSNTGELFF. CDR3 in DNA: TGTGCCAGCAGCACACAGGGGTCGAACACCGGGGAGCTGTTTTTT. Based on the CDR3 plus reference TRBV7-9 and TRBJ2-2, the full variable domain is DTGVSQNPRHKITKRGQNVTFRCDPISEHNRLYWYRQTLGQGPEFLTYFQNEAQLEKSRLLSDRFSAERPKGSFSTLEIQRTEQGDSAMYLCASSTQGSNTGELFFGEGSRLTVL.

V gene TRBV13 combines with J gene TRBJ1-6; D might be TRBD1 (5 bases). Germline CDR1 PRHDT, CDR2 FYEKMQ (reference sequence). The V end was cut by 2 bases, the J end by 7 bases, with 15 bases between. The CDR3 consists of 16 residues. The CDR3 DNA sequence: TGTGCCAGCAGCTTATTATTGGGGGGAGAAAATTCACCCCTCCACTTT. Translated, it gives CASSLLLGGENSPLHF.

The V gene is TRBV6-6, the J gene TRBJ1-5; 8 bases map to TRBD1. Per the germline V gene, CDR1 is MNHNY and CDR2 is SVGAGI (reference sequence). CDR3 size: 15 residues. V dropped 7 bases and J dropped 4; count of bases not matched to a gene: 9. The CDR3 reads CASTNGGTGNQPQHF. Written as DNA, the CDR3 is TGTGCCAGCACCAACGGTGGGACAGGAAATCAGCCCCAGCATTTT.

The rearrangement links TRBV28 to TRBJ2-7, with TRBD2 identical over 14 bases. V lost 5 bases to trimming and J lost 2 bases; unmatched junction nucleotides: 8. This CDR3 comprises 17 residues. Germline V lookup: CDR1 MDHEN, CDR2 SYDVKM. The CDR3 loop is CASSPGTSGSQAYEQYF. The CDR3 bases are TGTGCCAGCAGTCCCGGGACTAGCGGGAGTCAAGCCTACGAGCAGTACTTC. The whole variable domain, filled in from reference TRBV28 and TRBJ2-7, reads DVKVTQSSRYLVKRTGEKVFLECVQDMDHENMFWYRQDPGLGLRLIYFSYDVKMKEKGDIPEGYSVSREKKERFSLILESASTNQTSMYLCASSPGTSGSQAYEQYFGPGTRLTVT.

The genes are TRBV28 and TRBJ1-1, with D unresolved. Germline values: CDR1 MDHEN, CDR2 SYDVKM. The V end lost 5 bases, the J end lost 2 bases, and 12 bases lay between the germline ends. The CDR3 totals 14 residues. The CDR3 DNA reads TGTGCCAGCAGTCGGTTACAGAAAAACACTGAAGCTTTCTTT. Encoded protein: CASSRLQKNTEAFF.

This clone has more than one count but fewer than ten. V gene TRBV7-2 combines with J gene TRBJ2-7; D may be TRBD1 (5 bases). Germline CDR1 SGHTA, CDR2 FQGNSA. Trimming cost V 3 bases and J 3 bases, with 15 bases left between them. This CDR3 region has 15 residues. The CDR3 region has the DNA TGTGCCAGCAGCTTCCTCCCCGACAGAAACTACGAGCAGTACTTC. Translation: CASSFLPDRNYEQYF.

The gene calls are TRBV10-1 and TRBJ2-2; tentative D call: TRBD2 (5 bases). Germline assignment: CDR1 WNHNN and CDR2 SYGVQD (reference sequence). The CDR3 is 16 residues long. Trimming shortened V by 0 bases and J by 4 bases, and 12 bases separated the two germline ends. CDR3 residues: CASSESTSGSTGELFF. The CDR3 coding sequence is TGCGCCAGCAGTGAGTCGACCAGCGGAAGCACCGGGGAGCTGTTTTTT.

The CDR3 nucleotides are TGTGCCAGCAGAAGCGGAACAGCAATAGGCGAGCAGTTCTTC. This encodes CASRSGTAIGEQFF. The rearrangement joins TRBV25-1 to TRBJ2-1; maybe TRBD2 (5 bases). The V end was cut by 6 bases, the J end by 10 bases, with 19 bases between. The CDR3 runs 14 residues. Germline V gene data show CDR1 as MGHDK and CDR2 as SYGVNS.

The chain uses TRBV28 and TRBJ1-2; 10 positions agree with TRBD1. Germline CDR1 and CDR2: MDHEN and SYDVKM. The trim removed 5 bases at V and 7 bases at J, leaving 7 bases unmatched. This CDR3 is 14 amino acids long. The CDR3 nucleotides read TGTGCCAGCAGTGCCGCCGGGACAGGGGTTGGCTACACCTTC. Translation: CASSAAGTGVGYTF.

The chain links TRBV9 to TRBJ2-2; TRBD2 agrees at 9 bases. CDR3 length equals 15 residues. CDR1 SGDLS and CDR2 YYNGEE come from the germline V gene. Germline trimming cut 4 bases from V and 7 bases from J; bases unmatched to any gene: 8. CDR3 bases: TGTGCCAGCAGCCCAGGACTAGCGAGAAACGGGGAGCTGTTTTTT. The encoded protein is CASSPGLARNGELFF.

The sample holds one count of this clone. This chain uses TRBV7-9 with TRBJ1-2, with 8 nucleotides matching TRBD1. The CDR3 runs 16 residues. Germline-derived CDR1 and CDR2 are SEHNR and FQNEAQ (reference sequence). J was trimmed by 4 bases and V by 5 bases; bases with no gene match: 12. DNA of the CDR3: TGTGCCAGCAGCCCTCGGGCAGGGGGCGCGATCTATGGCTACACCTTC. This sequence encodes CASSPRAGGAIYGYTF.

The gene calls are TRBV28 and TRBJ1-5, with 9 nucleotides matching TRBD1. The V gene's germline CDR1 is MDHEN and CDR2 SYDVKM. CDR3 size: 15 residues. The V segment lost 6 bases and the J segment 4 bases; nucleotides outside the gene matches: 7. DNA for the CDR3: TGTGCCAGCAGGAGCGACAGGGGGAGGAATCAGCCCCAGCATTTT. Translation: CASRSDRGRNQPQHF.

The chain has TRBV19 and TRBJ1-2; D unclear. CDR1 is LNHDA, CDR2 SQIVND, per germline (reference sequence). The CDR3 totals 13 residues. Trimming pared 2 bases from V and 6 bases from J, leaving 10 bases between. CDR3 in DNA: TGTGCCAGTAGTATATCGGCAGGTGATGGCTACACCTTC. Translating it yields CASSISAGDGYTF.

The J gene is TRBJ2-7, the V gene TRBV7-9, with 14 bases identical to TRBD2. Germline CDR1 is SEHNR and CDR2 is FQNEAQ (reference sequence). The CDR3 length is 16 residues. The V gene end was trimmed by 3 bases and the J gene end by 2 bases; junction bases not matched to a gene: 3. The DNA of the CDR3 is TGTGCCAGCAGCTTGACTAGCGGGAGGGCCCCCTACGAGCAGTACTTC. Translating it yields CASSLTSGRAPYEQYF.

The rearrangement uses TRBV5-3 and TRBJ2-3, with 9 bases matching TRBD2. TRBV5-3 is an ORF; its function is uncertain. The junction had 5 bases not matched to a gene; V was cut back by 2 bases and J by 4 bases. The CDR3 sequence is 15 residues long. The CDR3 loop is CARSLVAGVADTQYF. The CDR3, as DNA: TGTGCCAGAAGCTTAGTAGCGGGGGTCGCAGATACGCAGTATTTT.

The chain carries TRBV21-1 and TRBJ2-3; the table assigns TRBD1, which was not confirmed against the DNA. TRBV21-1 is tagged as a pseudogene. This CDR3 contains 15 residues. The CDR3 DNA sequence: TGTGCCAGCAGCACAGGGACAGGGTCCACAGATACGCAGTATTTT. Its protein is CASSTGTGSTDTQYF.

Here the CDR3 reads CASSQLQGANYGYTF. CDR3 bases: TGCGCCAGCAGCCAACTACAGGGAGCTAACTATGGCTACACCTTC. This chain joins TRBV4-3 and TRBJ1-2, with D possibly TRBD1 on 6 matching bases. This CDR3 has 15 amino acids. The V gene lost 2 bases and the J gene lost 0 bases, with 10 bases spanning the gap. CDR1 and CDR2 (germline): LGHNA, YSLEER.

This chain links TRBV5-6 with TRBJ1-2; TRBD1 matches 8 bases. V lost 6 bases and J lost 3; bases outside the gene matches: 7. Germline assignment: CDR1 SGHDT and CDR2 YYEEEE. The CDR3 length is 14 residues. CDR3 region: CASTPGGNYYGYTF. CDR3 DNA sequence: TGTGCCAGCACCCCAGGGGGCAACTACTATGGCTACACCTTC.